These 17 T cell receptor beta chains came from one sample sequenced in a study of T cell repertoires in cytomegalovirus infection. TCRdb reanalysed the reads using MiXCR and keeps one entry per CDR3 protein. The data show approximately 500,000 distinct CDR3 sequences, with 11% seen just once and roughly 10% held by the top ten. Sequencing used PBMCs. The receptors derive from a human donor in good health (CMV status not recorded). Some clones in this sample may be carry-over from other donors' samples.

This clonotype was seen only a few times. The CDR3 DNA sequence: TGTGCCAGTAGTACAACCAACGGGCGCCACGAGCAGTACTTC. It specifies CASSTTNGRHEQYF. The chain couples TRBV19 to TRBJ2-7; D gene unclear. The CDR3 is 14 amino acids. Per germline, CDR1 LNHDA and CDR2 SQIVND (reference sequence). The V end lost 4 bases, the J end lost 5 bases, and 15 bases lay between the germline ends.

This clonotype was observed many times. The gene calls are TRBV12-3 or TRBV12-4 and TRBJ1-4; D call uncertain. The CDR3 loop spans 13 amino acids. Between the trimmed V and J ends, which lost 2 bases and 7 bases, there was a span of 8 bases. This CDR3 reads CASSLPNGEKLFF. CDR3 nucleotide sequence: TGTGCCAGCAGTTTACCGAATGGTGAAAAACTGTTTTTT.

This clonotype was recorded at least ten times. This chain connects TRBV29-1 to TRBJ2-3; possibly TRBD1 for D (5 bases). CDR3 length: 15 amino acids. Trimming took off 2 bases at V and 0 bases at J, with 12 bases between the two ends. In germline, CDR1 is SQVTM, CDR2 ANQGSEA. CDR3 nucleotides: TGCAGCGTTGAACGGGTAGGGGTAAGCACAGATACGCAGTATTTT. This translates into CSVERVGVSTDTQYF.

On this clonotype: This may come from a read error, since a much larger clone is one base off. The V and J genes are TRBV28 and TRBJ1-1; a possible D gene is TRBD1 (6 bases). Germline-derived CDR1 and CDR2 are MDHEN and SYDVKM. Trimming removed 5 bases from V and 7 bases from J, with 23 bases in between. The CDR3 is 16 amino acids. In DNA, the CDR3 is TGTGCCAGCAGTCCCGCCCGGACAGCGGGGGACATTGAAGCTTTCTTT. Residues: CASSPARTAGDIEAFF.

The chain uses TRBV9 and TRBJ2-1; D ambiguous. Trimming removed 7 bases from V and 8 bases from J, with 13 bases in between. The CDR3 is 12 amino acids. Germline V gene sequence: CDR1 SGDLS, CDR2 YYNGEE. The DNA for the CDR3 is TGTGCCAGCGAGGACCGCCGGTATGAGCAGTTCTTC. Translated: CASEDRRYEQFF.

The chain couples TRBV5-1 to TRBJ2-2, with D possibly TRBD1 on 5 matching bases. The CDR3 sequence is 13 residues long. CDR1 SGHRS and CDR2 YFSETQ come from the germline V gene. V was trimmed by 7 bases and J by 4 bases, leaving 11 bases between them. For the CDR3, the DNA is TGCGCCAGCGCCTCCGACAGCACCGGGGAGCTGTTTTTT. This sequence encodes CASASDSTGELFF.

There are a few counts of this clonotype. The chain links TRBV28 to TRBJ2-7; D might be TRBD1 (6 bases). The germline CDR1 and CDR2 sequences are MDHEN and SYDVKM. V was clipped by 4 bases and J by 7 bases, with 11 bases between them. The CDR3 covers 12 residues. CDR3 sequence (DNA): TGTGCCAGCAGTTCCCTGGACAGTGAGCAGTACTTC. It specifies CASSSLDSEQYF.

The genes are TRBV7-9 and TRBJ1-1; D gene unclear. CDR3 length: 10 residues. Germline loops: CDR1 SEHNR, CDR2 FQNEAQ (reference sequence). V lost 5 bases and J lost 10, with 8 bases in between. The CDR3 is CASSRPLAFF. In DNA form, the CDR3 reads TGTGCCAGCAGCCGTCCCCTAGCTTTCTTT.

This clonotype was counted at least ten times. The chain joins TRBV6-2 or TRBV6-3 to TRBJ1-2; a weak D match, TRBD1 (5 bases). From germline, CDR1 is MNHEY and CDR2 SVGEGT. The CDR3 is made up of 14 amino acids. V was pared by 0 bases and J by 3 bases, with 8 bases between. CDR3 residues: CASSYSGLDYGYTF. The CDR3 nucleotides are TGTGCCAGCAGTTACTCGGGGCTCGACTATGGCTACACCTTC.

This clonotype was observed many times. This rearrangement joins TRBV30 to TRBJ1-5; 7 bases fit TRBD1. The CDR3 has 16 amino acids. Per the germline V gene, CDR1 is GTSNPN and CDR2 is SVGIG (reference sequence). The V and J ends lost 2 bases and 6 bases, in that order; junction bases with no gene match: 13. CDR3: CAWSTLGRTGGQPQHF. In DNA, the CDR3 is TGTGCCTGGAGTACACTCGGCCGGACAGGAGGTCAGCCCCAGCATTTT.

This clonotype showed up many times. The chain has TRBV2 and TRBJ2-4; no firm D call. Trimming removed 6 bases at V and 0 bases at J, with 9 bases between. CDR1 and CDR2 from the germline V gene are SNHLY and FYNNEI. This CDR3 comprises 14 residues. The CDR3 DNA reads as TGTGCCAGCAGCCAATATTCAGCCAAAAACATTCAGTACTTC. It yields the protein CASSQYSAKNIQYF.

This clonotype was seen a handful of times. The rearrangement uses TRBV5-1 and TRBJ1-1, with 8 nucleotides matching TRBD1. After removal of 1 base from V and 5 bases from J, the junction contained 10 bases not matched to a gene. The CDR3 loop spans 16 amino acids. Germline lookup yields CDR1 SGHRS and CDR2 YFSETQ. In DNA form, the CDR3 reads TGCGCCAGCAGCTTGTCGCAGGGGGCTTTGGGGACTGAAGCTTTCTTT. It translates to CASSLSQGALGTEAFF.

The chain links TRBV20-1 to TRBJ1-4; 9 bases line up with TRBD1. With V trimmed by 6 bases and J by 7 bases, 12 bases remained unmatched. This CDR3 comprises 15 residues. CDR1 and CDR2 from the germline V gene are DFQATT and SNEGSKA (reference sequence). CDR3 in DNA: TGCAGTGCGACCTCGACCGGGACAGGGATTGAAAAACTGTTTTTT. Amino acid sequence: CSATSTGTGIEKLFF.

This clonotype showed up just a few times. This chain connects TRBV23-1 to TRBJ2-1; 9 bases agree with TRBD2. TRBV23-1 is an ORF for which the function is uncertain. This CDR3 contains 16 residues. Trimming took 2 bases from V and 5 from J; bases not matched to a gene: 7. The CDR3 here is CASSQRSSGVNNEQFF. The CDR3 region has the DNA TGCGCCAGCAGTCAAAGGTCTAGCGGGGTTAACAATGAGCAGTTCTTC.

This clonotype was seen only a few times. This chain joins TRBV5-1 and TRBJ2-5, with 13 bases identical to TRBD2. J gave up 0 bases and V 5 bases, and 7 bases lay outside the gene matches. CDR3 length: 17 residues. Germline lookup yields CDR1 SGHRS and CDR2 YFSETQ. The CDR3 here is CASRGTSGMPYQETQYF. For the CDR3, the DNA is TGCGCCAGCAGAGGGACTAGCGGGATGCCGTACCAAGAGACCCAGTACTTC.

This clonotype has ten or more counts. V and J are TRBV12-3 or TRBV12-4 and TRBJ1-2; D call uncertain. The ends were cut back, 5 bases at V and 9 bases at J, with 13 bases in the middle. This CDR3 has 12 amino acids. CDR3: CASSPGGWSYTF. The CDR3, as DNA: TGTGCCAGCAGTCCCGGTGGCTGGAGCTACACCTTC.

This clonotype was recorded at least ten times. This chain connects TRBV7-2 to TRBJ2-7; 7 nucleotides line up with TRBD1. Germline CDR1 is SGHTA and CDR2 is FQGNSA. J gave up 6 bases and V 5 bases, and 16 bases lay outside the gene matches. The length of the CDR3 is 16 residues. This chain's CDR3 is CASSPRGERGRIEQYF. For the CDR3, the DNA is TGTGCCAGCAGCCCCAGGGGTGAAAGGGGGCGAATCGAGCAGTACTTC.